The 10 T cell receptor beta chains below all came from one sample that was sequenced in a study of T cells after yellow fever vaccination. TCRdb re-analysed the 5' RACE reads in MiXCR, keeping a single row per CDR3 protein. The sample carries hundreds of thousands of distinct CDR3 sequences, less than 9.5% recorded once. This specimen was PBMCs, taken about 41 days after the first yellow fever vaccination. These receptor sequences come from a man aged 18 to 29 who received the YFV17D yellow fever vaccine.

The V call is TRBV4-1, the J call TRBJ2-5; 13 bases are a match to TRBD2. J was trimmed by 3 bases and V by 2 bases; bases with no gene match: 3. The germline V gene has CDR1 MGHRA and CDR2 YSYEKL. This CDR3 comprises 16 residues. The CDR3 bases are TGCGCCAGCAGCCAACCACTAGCGGGGGGGAAAGAGACCCAGTACTTC. Amino acids: CASSQPLAGGKETQYF.

The chain combines TRBV12-3 or TRBV12-4 with TRBJ1-1; D not resolved. V was shortened by 3 bases and J by 0 bases, with 8 bases between the two germline ends. There are 14 residues in the CDR3. This CDR3 is CASSLNTVNTEAFF. CDR3 bases: TGTGCCAGCAGTTTGAATACGGTGAACACTGAAGCTTTCTTT.

This clonotype turned up a few times. The chain joins TRBV5-6 to TRBJ2-3; the match to TRBD2 covers 10 bases. This CDR3 has 19 residues. J was trimmed by 1 base and V by 4 bases; bases with no gene match: 15. CDR1 SGHDT and CDR2 YYEEEE come from the germline V gene. CDR3 coding DNA: TGTGCCAGCAGCGAAAGGCGGCTAGCGGGGGCGTTTGGCACAGATACGCAGTATTTT. Protein sequence: CASSERRLAGAFGTDTQYF.

This clonotype was observed a handful of times. This chain links TRBV4-3 with TRBJ1-4; 8 bases map to TRBD1. This CDR3 spans 12 amino acids. Unmatched junction bases numbered 2, after V lost 3 bases and J lost 11 bases. CDR1 and CDR2 (germline): LGHNA, YSLEER. The CDR3 region is CASSHRQGKLFF. CDR3 DNA sequence: TGCGCCAGCAGCCACAGACAGGGGAAACTGTTTTTT.

This clonotype was seen a handful of times. The chain recombines TRBV2 with TRBJ2-5; 8 nucleotides agree with TRBD2. The germline V gene has CDR1 SNHLY and CDR2 FYNNEI. The trim removed 8 bases at V and 2 bases at J, leaving 7 bases unmatched. This CDR3 comprises 14 residues. The CDR3 DNA reads TGTGCCAGCGAGACGGGGGGGGCACAAGAGACCCAGTACTTC. Its translation: CASETGGAQETQYF.

This clonotype was detected many times. The chain combines TRBV12-3 or TRBV12-4 with TRBJ1-2; unclear D gene. The CDR3 spans 14 residues. Trimming cost V 2 bases and J 5 bases, with 12 bases left between them. The CDR3 is CASSLRAPTYGYTF. CDR3 bases: TGTGCCAGCAGTTTACGGGCTCCGACATATGGCTACACCTTC.

This clonotype was seen a few times. This chain joins TRBV12-3 or TRBV12-4 and TRBJ2-7; D uncertain. Trimming stripped 2 bases from V and 0 bases from J, with 5 bases between. CDR3 length: 13 residues. CDR3 in DNA: TGTGCCAGCAGTTTACAGGCCTCCTACGAGCAGTACTTC. Translating it yields CASSLQASYEQYF.

The V gene is TRBV7-3, the J gene TRBJ2-5; D is undetermined. V lost 5 bases and J lost 5, with 12 bases in between. Germline CDR1 SGHTA, CDR2 FQGTGA. The CDR3 totals 13 residues. The CDR3, as DNA: TGTGCCAGCAGCCGGGTCGGATTGGAGACCCAGTACTTC. It translates to CASSRVGLETQYF.

The rearrangement joins TRBV24-1 to TRBJ2-5; D is possibly TRBD1 or TRBD2 (7 bases each). Trimming shortened V by 9 bases and J by 4 bases, and 14 bases separated the two germline ends. Germline CDR1 and CDR2: KGHDR and SFDVKD. There are 13 residues in the CDR3. The CDR3 here is CATSGGGRETQYF. CDR3 nucleotide sequence: TGTGCCACCTCAGGGGGGGGCCGAGAGACCCAGTACTTC.

This clonotype was picked up a small number of times. The chain employs TRBV5-4 and TRBJ2-5, with D perhaps TRBD1 (5 bases). This CDR3 is 16 amino acids long. Per the germline V gene, CDR1 is SGHNT and CDR2 is YYREEE (reference sequence). Trimming left V 5 bases short and J 2 bases short, with 19 bases between. The CDR3 spells CASRQRDQGNQETQYF. Here the CDR3 DNA reads TGTGCCAGCAGGCAGCGCGACCAGGGTAATCAAGAGACCCAGTACTTC.